These T cell receptor beta chains were read from a single sample in a study of T cells in Graves' hyperthyroidism and ophthalmopathy. TCRdb used MiXCR to reprocess the multiplex PCR reads, holding one entry per CDR3 protein. The sample contains 300,000 to 500,000 distinct CDR3 sequences, around 14% of which appear only once. Sequencing was performed on blood. Every receptor here comes from a woman under 40 with Graves' hyperthyroidism. CDR3s include the opening cysteine and the closing phenylalanine or tryptophan. The D gene is left open where the match is weak. Clone sizes are given selectively: once, few, many, or a class where the clone is expanded.

size: few
V: TRBV10-1
D: -
J: TRBJ2-2
DNA: TGCGCCAGCCAGGGAACCACCGGGGAGCTGTTTTTT
CDR3: CASQGTTGELFF

size: few
V: TRBV6-1
D: TRBD2
J: TRBJ2-5
DNA: TGTGCCAGCAGTCAGTATCTAGCGGGAGTAGAAGAGACCCAGTACTTC
CDR3: CASSQYLAGVEETQYF

size: many
V: TRBV27
D: TRBD1
J: TRBJ2-3
DNA: TGTGCCAGCACCGGACACCCGGACAGGGGGCTTCGGACAGATACGCAGTATTTT
CDR3: CASTGHPDRGLRTDTQYF

size: -
V: TRBV27
D: TRBD2
J: TRBJ2-1
DNA: TGTGCCAGCAGTCCCCTCGGGGGGGCGGCCTACAATGAGCAGTTCTTC
CDR3: CASSPLGGAAYNEQFF

size: few
V: TRBV20-1
D: -
J: TRBJ1-5
DNA: TGCAGTGCTGCCCGGACAACTCAGCCCCAGCATTTT
CDR3: CSAARTTQPQHF

size: few
V: TRBV7-3
D: -
J: TRBJ2-1
DNA: TGTGCCAGCAGCTGGGGACTGTACAATGAGCAGTTCTTC
CDR3: CASSWGLYNEQFF

size: few
V: TRBV29-1
D: -
J: TRBJ2-5
DNA: TGCAGCGTCGCCGGAGGGCAAGAGACCCAGTACTTC
CDR3: CSVAGGQETQYF

size: many
V: TRBV6-1
D: TRBD2
J: TRBJ2-7
DNA: TGTGCCAGCAGTTATACTAGCGGGAGCTCCTACGAGCAGTACTTC
CDR3: CASSYTSGSSYEQYF

size: many
V: TRBV11-2
D: TRBD2
J: TRBJ2-5
DNA: TGTGCCAGCAGCTTAACGGCGGGAGAGATGGAGACCCAGTACTTC
CDR3: CASSLTAGEMETQYF

size: -
V: TRBV7-3
D: -
J: TRBJ2-1
DNA: TGTGCCAGCAGCTTCGTGGGGAACAATGAGCAGTTCTTC
CDR3: CASSFVGNNEQFF

size: -
V: TRBV7-8
D: TRBD2
J: TRBJ2-3
DNA: TGTGCCAGCAGCTTAAGCGGGGCAGGACCCACAGATACGCAGTATTTT
CDR3: CASSLSGAGPTDTQYF

size: few
V: TRBV7-9
D: TRBD2
J: TRBJ2-7
DNA: TGTGCCAGCAGCTTTACGCCGGGAGGTATCCACGAGCAGTACTTC
CDR3: CASSFTPGGIHEQYF

size: many
V: TRBV6-5
D: -
J: TRBJ2-7
DNA: TGTGCCAGCAGTTACTCGGCAGGGACGTACGAGCAGTACTTC
CDR3: CASSYSAGTYEQYF

size: many
V: TRBV13
D: -
J: TRBJ1-2
DNA: TGTGCCAGCAGCTTAGGCAGAGCTAACTATGGCTACACCTTC
CDR3: CASSLGRANYGYTF

size: many
V: TRBV6-1
D: -
J: TRBJ2-1
DNA: TGTGCCAGCAGCTTCCTGACTAGGTTTTTAAATGAGCAGTTCTTC
CDR3: CASSFLTRFLNEQFF

size: many
V: TRBV5-1
D: -
J: TRBJ1-5
DNA: TGCGCCAGCAGGGAGGGAATAGCAGGCAATCAGCCCCAGCATTTT
CDR3: CASREGIAGNQPQHF

size: few
V: TRBV20-1
D: -
J: TRBJ2-1
DNA: TGCAGTGCTAGAACGACAGCTTACAATGAGCAGTTCTTC
CDR3: CSARTTAYNEQFF

size: many
V: TRBV6-1
D: -
J: TRBJ2-6
DNA: TGTGCCAGCAGTCCCCCTGGCTCTGGGGCCAACGTCCTGACTTTC
CDR3: CASSPPGSGANVLTF

size: few
V: TRBV5-5
D: -
J: TRBJ2-1
DNA: TGTGCCAGCAGCCTACAGGTCCATGAGCAGTTCTTC
CDR3: CASSLQVHEQFF

size: many
V: TRBV10-1
D: -
J: TRBJ2-1
DNA: TGCGCCAGCAGTGACTCAAGGGGCCATGAGCAGTTCTTC
CDR3: CASSDSRGHEQFF

size: many
V: TRBV20-1
D: -
J: TRBJ1-1
DNA: TGCAGTGCCCCCAGGTCGATGGGTGAAGCTTTCTTT
CDR3: CSAPRSMGEAFF

size: many
V: TRBV27
D: -
J: TRBJ1-2
DNA: TGTGCCAGCGCGTCCTCGAGCGGCGGCTACACCTTC
CDR3: CASASSSGGYTF

size: -
V: TRBV5-1
D: TRBD2
J: TRBJ2-7
DNA: TGCGCCAGCAGCCCCGGGACTACTTGGGGAGAGCAGTACTTC
CDR3: CASSPGTTWGEQYF

size: many
V: TRBV2
D: -
J: TRBJ1-5
DNA: TGTGCCAGCAGTGGCATCAGGGGTTTTGGCAATCAGCCCCAGCATTTT
CDR3: CASSGIRGFGNQPQHF

size: -
V: TRBV28
D: TRBD2
J: TRBJ2-3
DNA: TGTGCCAGCAGTTGGACTAGCGGGAGGATAGATGCGCAGTATTTT
CDR3: CASSWTSGRIDAQYF

size: -
V: TRBV6-1
D: TRBD1
J: TRBJ2-2
DNA: TGTGCCAGCAGTGAAGGGACAGGTCCGCCCGGGGAGCTGTTTTTT
CDR3: CASSEGTGPPGELFF

size: many
V: TRBV20-1
D: -
J: TRBJ2-3
DNA: TGCAGTGCTAGAGGATTTAGCACAGATACGCAGTATTTT
CDR3: CSARGFSTDTQYF

size: few
V: TRBV14
D: -
J: TRBJ2-3
DNA: TGTGCCAGCAGCTCCCGGACGCGAAGCACAGATACGCAGTATTTT
CDR3: CASSSRTRSTDTQYF

size: -
V: TRBV29-1
D: -
J: TRBJ2-2
DNA: TGCAGCGTTGAAAGGGGGGGCGCCGGGGAGCTGTTTTTT
CDR3: CSVERGGAGELFF

size: -
V: TRBV20-1
D: -
J: TRBJ2-1
DNA: TGCAGTGCTAGAGAAAAAGCAAGAGAGCAGTTCTTC
CDR3: CSAREKAREQFF

size: many
V: TRBV28
D: -
J: TRBJ1-5
DNA: TGTGCCAGCAGTTCCCCCAGGAGCAATCAGCCCCAGCATTTT
CDR3: CASSSPRSNQPQHF

size: -
V: TRBV24-1
D: TRBD1
J: TRBJ1-2
DNA: TGTGCCACCAGTGATTCCGGGACAGGGTCGTTCGGCTACACCTTC
CDR3: CATSDSGTGSFGYTF

size: -
V: TRBV3-1
D: -
J: TRBJ2-3
DNA: TGTGCCAGCAGCCTTTGGGGTTACACAGGTACGCAGTATTTT
CDR3: CASSLWGYTGTQYF

size: few
V: TRBV6-1
D: -
J: TRBJ2-1
DNA: TGTGCCAGCAGTGAATCACCACCTAGTGAGCAGTTCTTC
CDR3: CASSESPPSEQFF

size: many
V: TRBV6-1
D: -
J: TRBJ2-7
DNA: TGTGCCAGCAAACACGGGAGTACCTACGAGCAGTACTTC
CDR3: CASKHGSTYEQYF

size: few
V: TRBV20-1
D: -
J: TRBJ2-1
DNA: TGCAGTGCTAGGGCCGGATCCTATGAGCAGTTCTTC
CDR3: CSARAGSYEQFF

size: -
V: TRBV20-1
D: TRBD2
J: TRBJ2-1
DNA: TGCAGTGCTGGTGGTTACGCATCTAGCGGGAGGTGGAATGAGCAGTTCTTC
CDR3: CSAGGYASSGRWNEQFF

size: few
V: TRBV9
D: TRBD2
J: TRBJ2-1
DNA: TGTGCCAGCAGCCAGGGACTAGCGGGATCTTCGGGCAATGAGCAGTTCTTC
CDR3: CASSQGLAGSSGNEQFF

size: -
V: TRBV6-1
D: -
J: TRBJ2-1
DNA: TGTGCCAGCAGTCGGGACTGGATTAATGAGCAGTTCTTC
CDR3: CASSRDWINEQFF

size: few
V: TRBV4-1
D: -
J: TRBJ2-3
DNA: TGCGCCAGCAGCCAACCGAGGAGTAATGTTCCAGATACGCAGTATTTT
CDR3: CASSQPRSNVPDTQYF

size: many
V: TRBV3-1
D: -
J: TRBJ2-5
DNA: TGTGCCAGCAGCCAAGATTTCCGGGACTTCTACTTC
CDR3: CASSQDFRDFYF